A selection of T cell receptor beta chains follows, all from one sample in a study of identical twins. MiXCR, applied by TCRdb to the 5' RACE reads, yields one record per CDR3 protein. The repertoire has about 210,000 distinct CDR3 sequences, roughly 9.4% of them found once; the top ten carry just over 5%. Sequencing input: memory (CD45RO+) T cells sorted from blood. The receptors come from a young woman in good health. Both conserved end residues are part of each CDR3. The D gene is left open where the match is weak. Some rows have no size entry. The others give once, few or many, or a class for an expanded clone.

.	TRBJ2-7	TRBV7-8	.	TGTGCCAGCAGCTTGGGAGGCAGCGACGAGCAGTACTTC	CASSLGGSDEQYF
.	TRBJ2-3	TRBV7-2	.	TGTGCCAGCAGCTTAGCCATCGGTAGCACAGATACGCAGTACTTT	CASSLAIGSTDTQYF
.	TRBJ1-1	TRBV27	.	TGTGCCAGCACTTCCCACGCGGGGTTGAACACTGAAGCTTTCTTT	CASTSHAGLNTEAFF
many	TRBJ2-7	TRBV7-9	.	TGTGCCAGCAGCAACGGTTACGAGCAGTACTTC	CASSNGYEQYF
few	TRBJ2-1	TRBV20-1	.	TGCAGTGCTATAGGGTTGGGGAATGAGCAGTTCTTC	CSAIGLGNEQFF
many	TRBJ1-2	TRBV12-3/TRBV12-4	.	TGTGCCAGCACCAGGGACTTCTATGGCTACACCTTC	CASTRDFYGYTF
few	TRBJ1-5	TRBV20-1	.	TGCAGTGCTAGAGATGGACAACAGCCCCAGCATTTT	CSARDGQQPQHF
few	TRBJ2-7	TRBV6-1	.	TGTGCCAGCAGCCGTAGACTCGTCGCCTACGAGCAGTACTTC	CASSRRLVAYEQYF
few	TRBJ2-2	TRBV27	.	TGTGCCAGCAGGGAACCGAACACCGGGGAGCTGTTTTTT	CASREPNTGELFF
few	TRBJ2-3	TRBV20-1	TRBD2	TGCAGTGCAGGGGCGGCGGGAGTAACAGATACGCAGTATTTT	CSAGAAGVTDTQYF
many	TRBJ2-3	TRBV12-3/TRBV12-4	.	TGTGCCAGCAGTTGGACGGCTAGCACAGATACGCAGTATTTT	CASSWTASTDTQYF
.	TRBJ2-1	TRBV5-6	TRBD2	TGTGCCAGCAGCTTAACTTCCGGGACTAGCGGGAGTGTTGAGCAGTTCTTC	CASSLTSGTSGSVEQFF
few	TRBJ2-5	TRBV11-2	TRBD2	TGTGCCAGCAGCTTCCAAGCGGGGCAGGAGACCCAGTACTTC	CASSFQAGQETQYF
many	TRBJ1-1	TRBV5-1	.	TGCGCCAGCAGCTTGGCTGGGACGGGAGGTACTGAAGCTTTCTTT	CASSLAGTGGTEAFF
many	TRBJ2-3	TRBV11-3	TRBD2	TGTGCCAGCAGCCCCAGGCAGCGGGGGGCGGGAGATACGCAGTATTTT	CASSPRQRGAGDTQYF
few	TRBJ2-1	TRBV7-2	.	TGTGCCAGCAGCGGGGGACTCAGCTCCTACAATGAGCAGTTCTTC	CASSGGLSSYNEQFF
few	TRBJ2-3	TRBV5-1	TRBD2	TGCGCCAGCAGTGCGGGACTAGCGGGGGGGCGCACAGATACGCAGTATTTT	CASSAGLAGGRTDTQYF
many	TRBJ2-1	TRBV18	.	TGTGCCAGCTCAAGCCGGGACATCGACAATGAGCAGTTCTTC	CASSSRDIDNEQFF
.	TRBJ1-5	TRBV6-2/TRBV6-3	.	TGTGCCAGCAGGGACGGTTATAGCAATCAGCCCCAGCATTTT	CASRDGYSNQPQHF
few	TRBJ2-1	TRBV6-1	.	TGTGCCGGGGGAACGGGAACCAGCTCCTACAATGAGCAGTTCTTC	CAGGTGTSSYNEQFF
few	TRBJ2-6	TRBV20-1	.	TGCAGTGCTAGGTCCGACTTTTTTTCTGGGGCCAACGTCCTGACTTTC	CSARSDFFSGANVLTF
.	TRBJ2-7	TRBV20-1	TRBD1	TGCAGTGCTCGGGGTGGGTGGGGACAGCACTACGAGCAGTACTTC	CSARGGWGQHYEQYF
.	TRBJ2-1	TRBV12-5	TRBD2	TGTGCTAGTGGTTTGGTAATACTAGCGGGGAATTACAATGAGCAGTTCTTC	CASGLVILAGNYNEQFF
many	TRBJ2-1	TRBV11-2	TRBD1	TGTGCCAGCAGCCCGACGACAGGGGTTCATGAGCAGTTCTTC	CASSPTTGVHEQFF
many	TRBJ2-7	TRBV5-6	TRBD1	TGTGCCAGCAGCTTACCGGACAGGGCCTCCTACGAGCAGTACTTC	CASSLPDRASYEQYF